This T cell receptor (beta chain) comes out of a study of human T cells and chemical hapten exposure. Time point specified: patch test 2, 6 weeks after DPC sensitization. Treatment described: therapeutic diphenylcyclopropenone sensitization with weekly scalp DPC. TCRdb reprocessed the RACE reads with MiXCR, giving one entry per CDR3 protein. The sample holds 120,000 to 150,000 distinct CDR3 sequences, approximately 12% seen once. The length of the CDR3 is 15 residues. Germline lookup yields CDR1 SGHVS and CDR2 FNYEAQ. V was shortened by 3 bases and J by 5 bases, with 14 bases between the two germline ends. In this sample, this clonotype turned up many times.

This material consisted of whole blood, taken in connection with sensitization to the hapten diphenylcyclopropenone (DPC). The TCR comes from a woman aged 50 to 60 with alopecia areata. Some clones in this sample may be carry-over from other donors' samples. The chain employs TRBV7-6 and TRBJ2-1, with TRBD2 as a possible D gene (5 bases). Written as DNA, the CDR3 is TGTGCCAGCAGCTTCTATGGCGGGCCTAACAATGAGCAGTTCTTC. This sequence encodes CASSFYGGPNNEQFF.